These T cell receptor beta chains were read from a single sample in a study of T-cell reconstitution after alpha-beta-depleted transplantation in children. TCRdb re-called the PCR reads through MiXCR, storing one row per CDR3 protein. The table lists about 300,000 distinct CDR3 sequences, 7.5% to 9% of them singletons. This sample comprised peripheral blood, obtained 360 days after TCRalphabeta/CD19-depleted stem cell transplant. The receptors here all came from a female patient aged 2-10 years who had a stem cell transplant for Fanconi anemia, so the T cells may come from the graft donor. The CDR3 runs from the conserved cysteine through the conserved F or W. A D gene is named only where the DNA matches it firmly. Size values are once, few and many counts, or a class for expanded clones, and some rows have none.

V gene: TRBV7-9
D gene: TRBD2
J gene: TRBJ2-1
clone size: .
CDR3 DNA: TGTGCCAGCAGCCCCCGACTAGCGGGAGGTTGGGATGAGCAGTTCTTC
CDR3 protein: CASSPRLAGGWDEQFF

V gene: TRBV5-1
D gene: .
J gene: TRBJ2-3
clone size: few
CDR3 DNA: TGCGCCAGCAGCCCCGGTTGGGGGGTCGGGAGCACAGATACGCAGTATTTT
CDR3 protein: CASSPGWGVGSTDTQYF

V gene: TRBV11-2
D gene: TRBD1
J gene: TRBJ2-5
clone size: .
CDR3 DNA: TGTGCCAGCAGCATTTACAGGGGGACGGGAGAGACCCAGTACTTC
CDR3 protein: CASSIYRGTGETQYF

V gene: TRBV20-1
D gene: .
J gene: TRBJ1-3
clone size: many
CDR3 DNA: TGCAGTGCTAGTCGGAAATCTGGAAACACCATATATTTT
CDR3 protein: CSASRKSGNTIYF

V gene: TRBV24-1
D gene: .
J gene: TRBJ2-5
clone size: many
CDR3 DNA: TGTGCCACCAGTGATGCACACGCGGAGACCCAGTACTTC
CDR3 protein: CATSDAHAETQYF

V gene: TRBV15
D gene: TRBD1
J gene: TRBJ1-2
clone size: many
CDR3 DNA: TGTGCCACCAGCAGAGATCCCCGATCCCCGGACAGGGATAGCTATGGCTACACCTTC
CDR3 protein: CATSRDPRSPDRDSYGYTF

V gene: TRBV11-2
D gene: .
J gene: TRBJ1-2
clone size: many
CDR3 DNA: TGTGCCAGCAGCTCTTCAGCTAACTATGGCTACACCTTC
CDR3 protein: CASSSSANYGYTF

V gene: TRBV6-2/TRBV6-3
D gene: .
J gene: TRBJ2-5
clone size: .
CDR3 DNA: TGTGCCAGCAGGCGGCAGCCTATCCAAGAGACCCAGTACTTC
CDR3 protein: CASRRQPIQETQYF

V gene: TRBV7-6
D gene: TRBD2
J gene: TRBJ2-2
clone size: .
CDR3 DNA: TGTGCCAGCAGCCCAGGACTAGACGGCGGGGAGCTGTTTTTT
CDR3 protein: CASSPGLDGGELFF

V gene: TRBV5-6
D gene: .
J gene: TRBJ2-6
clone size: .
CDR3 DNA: TGTGCCAGCTCACAGGGCCTAATCTCTGGGGCCAACGTCCTGACTTTC
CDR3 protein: CASSQGLISGANVLTF

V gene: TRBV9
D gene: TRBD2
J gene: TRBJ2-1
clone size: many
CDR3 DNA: TGTGCCAGCAGCTCGACGACTAGCGGACCCTACAATGAGCAGTTCTTC
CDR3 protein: CASSSTTSGPYNEQFF